A selection of T cell receptor beta chains follows, all from one sample in a study of OX40 agonist ivuxolimab in advanced cancers. Profiled with immunoSEQ multiplex PCR; TCRdb holds only in-frame clones, not every one. The table has roughly 60,000 clones, roughly nine tenths seen once. The sample was CD4+ or CD8+ T cells sorted from blood, taken in a trial of the OX40 agonist ivuxolimab. These receptors were collected from an adult with an advanced solid tumor such as melanoma, head and neck, liver or kidney cancer. The CDR3 runs from the conserved cysteine through the conserved F or W. Each record gives: J gene, D gene, clone size, V gene, CDR3 protein, CDR3 DNA. The D gene is left open where the match is weak. Not all rows give a size; the values are once, few, many and, for expanded clones, a class.

TRBJ1-4	.	.	TRBV6-1	CATRLGAGNEKLFF	TGTGCCACGAGATTAGGGGCGGGTAATGAAAAACTGTTTTTT
TRBJ2-1	.	.	TRBV28	CASSLLRTYNEQFF	TGTGCCAGCAGTTTGTTGCGGACCTACAATGAGCAGTTCTTC
TRBJ1-2	.	.	TRBV4-3	CASSQDLKGNYGYTF	TGCGCCAGCAGCCAAGATCTAAAGGGTAACTATGGCTACACCTTC
TRBJ1-2	TRBD1	.	TRBV7-2	CASSLRRQGAGVYGYTF	TGTGCCAGCAGCTTAAGGCGACAGGGGGCCGGGGTTTATGGCTACACCTTC
TRBJ1-6	TRBD1	.	TRBV7-3	CASSLRGKGSSYNSPLHF	TGTGCCAGCAGTCTCAGGGGGAAGGGAAGCTCCTATAATTCACCCCTCCACTTT
TRBJ2-2	TRBD1	.	TRBV7-8	CASSFPTGTGELFF	TGTGCCAGCAGCTTTCCGACAGGGACCGGGGAGCTGTTTTTT
TRBJ1-2	TRBD1	.	TRBV5-4	CASSTPGQGAAGYTF	TGTGCCAGCAGCACCCCGGGACAGGGGGCGGCTGGCTACACCTTC
TRBJ2-3	TRBD2	few	TRBV6-1	CAFLAGGGSDTQYF	TGTGCCTTTCTAGCGGGGGGGGGTTCAGATACGCAGTATTTT
TRBJ2-1	.	.	TRBV5-1	CASSLAITGYNEQFF	TGCGCCAGCAGCCTCGCGATAACAGGGTACAATGAGCAGTTCTTC
TRBJ2-1	.	.	TRBV19	CASSLALSSYNEQFF	TGTGCCAGTAGTCTCGCCCTAAGCTCCTACAATGAGCAGTTCTTC
TRBJ1-6	.	.	TRBV11-3	CASSVTATEGSPLHF	TGTGCCAGCAGTGTAACGGCCACGGAGGGATCGCCCCTCCACTTT
TRBJ1-1	.	.	TRBV6-6	CASRGTVNTEAFF	TGTGCCAGCAGAGGGACGGTGAACACTGAAGCTTTCTTT
TRBJ1-6	TRBD1	.	TRBV6-1	CASSSEGQGRAPLHF	TGTGCCAGCAGCTCAGAGGGACAGGGGAGGGCTCCCCTCCACTTT
TRBJ2-7	.	.	TRBV27	CASSPPPGSAGEQYF	TGTGCCAGCAGTCCCCCCCCCGGGTCCGCGGGGGAGCAGTACTTC
TRBJ2-1	TRBD2	.	TRBV19	CASSTVAGGNEQFF	TGTGCCAGTAGTACGGTAGCGGGGGGGAATGAGCAGTTCTTC
TRBJ2-1	TRBD1	.	TRBV7-3	CASSRGLGQGLGEQFF	TGTGCCAGCAGCCGAGGTTTGGGACAGGGATTAGGTGAGCAGTTCTTC
TRBJ1-6	.	.	TRBV28	CASSTSPRSNSPLHF	TGTGCCAGCAGTACGAGTCCCAGAAGCAATTCACCCCTCCACTTT
TRBJ1-6	.	once	TRBV10-3	CAISDQGPSYNSPLHF	TGTGCCATCAGTGACCAGGGGCCCTCCTATAATTCACCCCTCCACTTT
TRBJ1-2	.	.	TRBV9	CASSVDGGGYGYTF	TGTGCCAGCAGCGTAGATGGGGGCGGCTATGGCTACACCTTC
TRBJ1-2	TRBD1	.	TRBV10-3	CAISEEGQEEGCTF	TGTGCCATCAGTGAGGAGGGACAGGAGGAGGGCTGCACCTTC
TRBJ1-2	.	.	TRBV9	CASSVRTASYGYTF	TGTGCCAGCAGCGTACGGACCGCTTCCTATGGCTACACCTTC
TRBJ2-5	.	.	TRBV9	CASSVEGTSGETQYF	TGTGCCAGCAGCGTAGAGGGAACATCGGGTGAGACCCAGTACTTC
TRBJ1-5	TRBD1	.	TRBV7-2	CASSQGGGSNQPQHF	TGTGCCAGCAGCCAGGGGGGGGGCAGCAATCAGCCCCAGCATTTT
TRBJ1-1	.	.	TRBV18	CASSPPGFDTEAFF	TGTGCCAGCTCACCACCAGGATTCGACACTGAAGCTTTCTTT
TRBJ1-1	.	.	TRBV9	CASSVIDTDTEAFF	TGTGCCAGCAGCGTCATTGACACCGACACTGAAGCTTTCTTT
TRBJ2-7	TRBD1	.	TRBV5-4	CASSAGQGARYEQYF	TGTGCCAGCAGCGCGGGACAGGGGGCGCGATACGAGCAGTACTTC
TRBJ2-1	.	.	TRBV15	CATSRVGVEQFF	TGTGCCACCAGCAGAGTAGGGGTTGAGCAGTTCTTC
TRBJ1-2	.	few	TRBV23-1	CASSHPDRQNYGYTF	TGCGCCAGCAGTCATCCGGACAGACAGAACTATGGCTACACCTTC
TRBJ1-2	TRBD1	.	TRBV29-1	CSAEDRGTNYGYTF	TGCAGCGCCGAGGACAGGGGGACTAACTATGGCTACACCTTC
TRBJ1-2	.	few	TRBV29-1	CSVEDRKQGGGVRYGYTF	TGCAGCGTTGAAGATCGTAAACAGGGTGGTGGTGTTCGGTATGGCTACACCTTC
TRBJ1-5	.	.	TRBV10-3	CAISGEAINQPQHF	TGTGCCATCAGTGGCGAGGCCATCAATCAGCCCCAGCATTTT
TRBJ1-3	TRBD1	.	TRBV6-6	CASSSGQDENTIYF	TGTGCCAGCAGTTCGGGACAGGATGAAAACACCATATATTTT
TRBJ1-4	.	once	TRBV6-5	CATTGILGEKLFF	TGTGCCACCACCGGGATCCTAGGCGAAAAACTGTTTTTT
TRBJ2-7	TRBD2	.	TRBV30	CAWSAGGEQYF	TGTGCCTGGAGCGCGGGGGGCGAGCAGTACTTC
TRBJ1-2	.	.	TRBV5-1	CASRPGQLRYGYTF	TGCGCCAGCAGACCCGGACAGTTAAGATATGGCTACACCTTC
TRBJ2-5	.	.	TRBV5-8	CASSLDRQETQYF	TGTGCCAGCAGCTTGGACAGACAAGAGACCCAGTACTTC
TRBJ2-7	.	.	TRBV11-3	CASSLLSEQYF	TGTGCCAGCAGCTTATTATCCGAGCAGTACTTC
TRBJ1-3	TRBD1	.	TRBV6-5	CASSVGQGRGNTIYF	TGTGCCAGCAGCGTCGGACAGGGGAGGGGAAACACCATATATTTT
TRBJ2-1	TRBD2	.	TRBV7-3	CASSFAGGGYNEQFF	TGTGCCAGCAGCTTCGCGGGCGGGGGCTACAATGAGCAGTTCTTC
TRBJ1-2	TRBD1	.	TRBV27	CASSLDRTGKNYGYTF	TGTGCCAGCAGTTTGGACAGGACAGGAAAGAACTATGGCTACACCTTC
TRBJ1-6	.	.	TRBV11-2	CASSPTPGTAYSPLHF	TGTGCCAGCAGCCCAACCCCCGGGACGGCCTATTCACCCCTCCACTTT
TRBJ1-2	.	.	TRBV6-5	CASSYSRVGVYGYTF	TGTGCCAGCAGTTACTCAAGGGTAGGGGTCTATGGCTACACCTTC
TRBJ1-4	.	.	TRBV7-9	CASSSVERAPTNEKLFF	TGTGCCAGCAGCTCAGTAGAGCGCGCCCCAACTAATGAAAAACTGTTTTTT
TRBJ1-6	TRBD1	.	TRBV28	CASSLRQGFSPLHF	TGTGCCAGCAGTTTAAGACAGGGGTTTTCACCCCTCCACTTT
TRBJ1-4	.	.	TRBV7-9	CASSLGRRLFF	TGTGCCAGCAGCTTAGGGAGGAGGCTGTTTTTT
TRBJ2-5	TRBD2	.	TRBV28	CASSLSGVGGKTQYF	TGTGCCAGCAGTTTGAGCGGGGTCGGAGGGAAGACCCAGTACTTC
TRBJ2-2	.	.	TRBV5-5	CASILGPERGELFF	TGTGCCAGCATTCTTGGTCCCGAACGAGGGGAGCTGTTTTTT
TRBJ2-7	.	.	TRBV15	CATSRGSGQPYYEQYF	TGTGCCACCAGCAGAGGATCGGGACAACCGTACTACGAGCAGTACTTC
TRBJ1-4	TRBD1	.	TRBV14	CASSRLTGGSNEKLFF	TGTGCCAGCAGCCGACTGACAGGGGGTAGTAATGAAAAACTGTTTTTT
TRBJ2-5	.	.	TRBV15	CATSRDRVGGPETQYF	TGTGCCACCAGCAGAGATCGTGTGGGGGGGCCGGAGACCCAGTACTTC
TRBJ1-4	.	.	TRBV15	CATSRRTADNEKLFF	TGTGCCACCAGCAGACGGACCGCCGATAATGAAAAACTGTTTTTT
TRBJ2-1	TRBD1	.	TRBV5-1	CASSLGQGPYNEQFF	TGCGCCAGCAGCCTGGGACAGGGGCCCTACAATGAGCAGTTCTTC
TRBJ2-1	.	.	TRBV7-3	CASSSNRWNEQFF	TGTGCCAGCAGCTCCAACAGGTGGAATGAGCAGTTCTTC
TRBJ2-3	TRBD1	.	TRBV2	CASRTGRTDTQYF	TGTGCCAGCCGGACAGGGAGGACAGATACGCAGTATTTT
TRBJ1-1	.	.	TRBV9	CASSPRQGGAEAFF	TGTGCCAGCAGCCCCCGGCAGGGAGGGGCTGAAGCTTTCTTT